The 26 T cell receptor beta chains below come from one sample, sequenced in a study of T-cell reconstitution after alpha-beta-depleted transplantation in children. The authors prepared the TCRbeta library with unique molecular identifiers. TCRdb used MiXCR to reprocess the PCR reads, holding one entry per CDR3 protein. The sample lists about 290,000 distinct CDR3 sequences, over 7% occurring once. These receptors have no identified antigens. Findings and caveats of the study: At the one-year point after transplant, T-cell counts and TCRbeta diversity were found to come mostly from T cells that had been newly produced.

The sample here was peripheral blood, taken 360 days after TCRalphabeta/CD19-depleted stem cell transplant. These receptors originate from a female patient aged 2-15 years who had a stem cell transplant for Fanconi anemia, so the T cells may come from the graft donor.

This chain joins TRBV18 and TRBJ1-2; perhaps TRBD1 as D (5 bases). The V and J ends lost 5 bases and 5 bases respectively, with 21 bases between them. CDR3 size: 16 residues. The germline gives CDR1 KGHSH, CDR2 LQKENI. CDR3 coding DNA: TGTGCCAGCTCAGACATCACGGGGACGGTATCGTATGGCTACACCTTC. Its protein is CASSDITGTVSYGYTF.

Ten or more counts support this clonotype. The rearrangement uses TRBV27 and TRBJ2-1; D might be TRBD1 (6 bases). Germline CDR1 MNHEY, CDR2 SMNVEV (reference sequence). The V end lost 3 bases, the J end lost 5 bases, and 11 bases lay between the germline ends. The CDR3 extends over 14 amino acids. The CDR3 reads CASSFQTGHNEQFF. Written as DNA, the CDR3 is TGTGCCAGCAGTTTTCAGACAGGTCACAATGAGCAGTTCTTC.

In its sample, this clonotype was seen many times. The V gene is TRBV4-2, the J gene TRBJ2-3; 7 nucleotides match TRBD2. The CDR3 is 18 residues long. Germline V CDR1 and CDR2: LGHNA, YNFKEQ. Losses at the gene ends were 0 bases for V and 0 bases for J; bases not matched to a gene: 9. The CDR3 loop is CASSQDLGGGDSTDTQYF. DNA of the CDR3: TGTGCCAGCAGCCAAGATCTTGGTGGGGGGGACAGCACAGATACGCAGTATTTT.

This clonotype was counted many times. The chain carries TRBV6-4 and TRBJ2-5, with 7 positions matching TRBD2. Germline CDR1 reads MRHNA; CDR2 reads SNTAGT. V gave up 2 bases and J gave up 5 bases; unmatched junction bases: 5. This CDR3 is 14 amino acids long. For the CDR3, the DNA is TGTGCCAGCAGTGACGGCGGGAGCTTGGAGACCCAGTACTTC. This gives the protein CASSDGGSLETQYF.

This clonotype was seen many times. The chain couples TRBV5-6 to TRBJ1-2; D is unclear. The V and J ends lost 4 bases and 8 bases respectively, with 15 bases between them. The germline gives CDR1 SGHDT, CDR2 YYEEEE. The CDR3 extends over 13 amino acids. The CDR3, as DNA: TGTGCCAGCAGCCCGGGTTGGGGTTTCGGCTACACCTTC. It encodes CASSPGWGFGYTF.

The chain uses TRBV18 and TRBJ1-1, with 9 bases fitting TRBD1. The junction had 8 bases not matched to a gene; V was cut back by 3 bases and J by 3 bases. The CDR3 loop spans 16 amino acids. Germline V gene data show CDR1 as KGHSH and CDR2 as LQKENI. The CDR3 coding sequence is TGTGCCAGCTCACCGCAACTCCGGGACAGGGACACTGAAGCTTTCTTT. Amino acid sequence: CASSPQLRDRDTEAFF.

This clonotype has at least ten counts. This chain joins TRBV7-9 and TRBJ2-1; 8 bases match TRBD2. With 0 bases clipped from V and 7 bases from J, the junction kept 8 bases outside the gene matches. Germline CDR1 is SEHNR and CDR2 is FQNEAQ (reference sequence). The CDR3 extends over 16 amino acids. The CDR3 DNA reads as TGTGCCAGCAGCTTAGCGTTAGCGGGAACCTCAAATGAGCAGTTCTTC. Protein product: CASSLALAGTSNEQFF.

The chain employs TRBV2 and TRBJ2-3, with D unclear. The CDR3 runs to 12 residues. CDR1 is SNHLY and CDR2 is FYNNEI in the germline V gene. The ends were cut back, 8 bases at V and 2 bases at J, with 8 bases in the middle. CDR3 nucleotides: TGTGCCAGCGGGCCCTACACAGATACGCAGTATTTT. Residues: CASGPYTDTQYF.

CDR3 in DNA: TGTGCCAGCAGTTACTCGGGGCTAGCCGAGCAGTTCTTC. This gives the protein CASSYSGLAEQFF. The chain recombines TRBV6-5 with TRBJ2-1, with D perhaps TRBD1 or TRBD2 (5 bases each). Germline CDR1 reads MNHEY; CDR2 reads SVGAGI. V lost 0 bases and J 10 bases, leaving 10 bases between the germline ends. The CDR3 is 13 residues long.

This clonotype was seen only a few times. J is TRBJ1-2 and V is TRBV6-5, with D possibly matching TRBD1 (5 bases). This CDR3 has 15 residues. Trimming removed 2 bases at V and 6 bases at J, with 16 bases between. In germline, CDR1 is MNHEY, CDR2 SVGAGI. The DNA of the CDR3 is TGTGCCAGCAGTTACATTTACGGGGGAACTGATGGCTACACCTTC. Translated: CASSYIYGGTDGYTF.

The chain employs TRBV28 and TRBJ1-6; 7 nucleotides agree with TRBD1. Trimming cost V 4 bases and J 12 bases; bases outside gene matches: 6. CDR3 length: 13 residues. CDR1 is MDHEN, CDR2 SYDVKM, per germline. The CDR3 sequence is CASSYPGQRPLHF. The CDR3 DNA sequence: TGTGCCAGCAGTTACCCGGGACAGAGACCCCTCCACTTT.

The rearrangement uses TRBV6-4 and TRBJ2-7, with D possibly matching TRBD2 (6 bases). Germline V gene data show CDR1 as MRHNA and CDR2 as SNTAGT. V shed 2 bases and J shed 5 bases, with 22 bases lying between them. CDR3 length: 17 residues. The CDR3 DNA reads as TGTGCCAGCAGTGACCCAGCAGGGACTTCAAACGGGGACGAGCAGTACTTC. Protein: CASSDPAGTSNGDEQYF.

This clonotype was recorded at least ten times. The rearrangement uses TRBV28 and TRBJ2-7; D might be TRBD2 (5 bases). The germline CDR1 and CDR2 sequences are MDHEN and SYDVKM. The CDR3 runs 15 residues. V was trimmed by 5 bases and J by 1 base, leaving 15 bases between them. CDR3 loop: CASSTRTGSSYEQYV. CDR3 nucleotide sequence: TGTGCCAGCAGTACACGGACGGGGAGTTCCTACGAGCAGTACGTC.

This clonotype was found many times. J is TRBJ2-4 and V is TRBV6-2 or TRBV6-3; either TRBD1 or TRBD2 may fit D (6 bases each). This CDR3 has 17 amino acids. V gave up 2 bases and J gave up 2 bases, with 16 bases separating them. Germline CDR1 and CDR2: MNHEY and SVGEGT. Here the CDR3 DNA reads TGTGCCAGCAGTTACGACCATCCGGGGGCAACCAAAAACATTCAGTACTTC. Translating gives CASSYDHPGATKNIQYF.

The chain couples TRBV6-2 or TRBV6-3 to TRBJ1-5; tentatively, D is TRBD1 (5 bases). V lost 6 bases and J 4 bases, leaving 16 bases between the germline ends. CDR3 size: 15 residues. Germline V gene lookup returns CDR1 MNHEY and CDR2 SVGEGT. The CDR3 DNA reads TGTGCCAGCAGCCGGCGGCAGGGCGTGAATCAGCCCCAGCATTTT. Its translation: CASSRRQGVNQPQHF.

This clonotype occurred a few times. The chain combines TRBV9 with TRBJ1-3; D is possibly TRBD1 (5 bases). The CDR3 is 16 residues long. Per germline, CDR1 SGDLS and CDR2 YYNGEE. The V and J ends lost 0 bases and 2 bases respectively, with 12 bases between them. The CDR3 here is CASSVASGLTGNTIYF. In nucleotides, the CDR3 is TGTGCCAGCAGCGTAGCGTCGGGGCTCACTGGAAACACCATATATTTT.

This clonotype was counted at least ten times. The genes are TRBV5-1 and TRBJ1-4; 8 positions match TRBD1. CDR3 length: 14 residues. Germline V gene sequence: CDR1 SGHRS, CDR2 YFSETQ. V was clipped by 4 bases and J by 8 bases; unmatched bases: 7. The CDR3: CASSADRVREKLFF. The DNA of the CDR3 is TGCGCCAGCAGCGCGGACAGGGTCCGCGAAAAACTGTTTTTT.

This clonotype was detected ten times or more. This rearrangement joins TRBV10-3 to TRBJ2-7, with TRBD2 matching 8 bases. The length of the CDR3 is 15 residues. Germline CDR1 and CDR2: ENHRY and SYGVKD. Trimming removed 3 bases from V and 2 bases from J; junction bases left unmatched: 6. CDR3 sequence reads: CAISDGRGITYEQYF. CDR3 bases: TGTGCCATCAGTGACGGGAGGGGGATAACCTACGAGCAGTACTTC.

The chain carries TRBV3-1 and TRBJ1-3; maybe TRBD1 (6 bases). The CDR3 runs to 18 residues. CDR1 and CDR2 (germline): LGHDT, YNNKEL (reference sequence). Written as DNA, the CDR3 is TGTACCCGCAGGCATCCGGCCGGACAGCGTAACTCTGGAAACACCATATATTTT. Amino acid sequence: CTRRHPAGQRNSGNTIYF.

This clonotype has a count of ten or more. This chain links TRBV5-1 with TRBJ2-7; 10 bases map to TRBD2. The CDR3 extends over 17 amino acids. The V segment lost 6 bases and the J segment 4 bases; nucleotides outside the gene matches: 16. Germline CDR1 reads SGHRS; CDR2 reads YFSETQ. The CDR3 nucleotides read TGCGCCAGCACCCTTGGTCTGTCCCTAGCGGGAGTGTACGAGCAGTACTTC. Its translation: CASTLGLSLAGVYEQYF.

V is TRBV2 and J is TRBJ2-5, with TRBD1 matching 7 bases. Per the germline V gene, CDR1 is SNHLY and CDR2 is FYNNEI. Trimming cost V 7 bases and J 2 bases; bases outside gene matches: 7. The CDR3 is 14 amino acids. The DNA of the CDR3 is TGTGCCAGCAAAGAAGGGACAGTACAAGAGACCCAGTACTTC. Its protein product is CASKEGTVQETQYF. Together with reference TRBV2 and TRBJ2-5, the CDR3 gives the full variable domain: EPEVTQTPSHQVTQMGQEVILRCVPISNHLYFYWYRQILGQKVEFLVSFYNNEISEKSEIFDDQFSVERPDGSNFTLKIRSTKLEDSAMYFCASKEGTVQETQYFGPGTRLLVL.

The V call is TRBV2, the J call TRBJ2-5, with D possibly being TRBD2 (5 bases). Germline CDR1 and CDR2: SNHLY and FYNNEI. Deletions cut 11 bases from V and 4 bases from J, with 20 bases between. This CDR3 has 14 residues. CDR3 region: CAFSPQRLLETQYF. For the CDR3, the DNA is TGTGCCTTCAGTCCCCAGCGGCTTCTAGAGACCCAGTACTTC.

The table lists this clonotype with a few counts. The chain is built from TRBV5-1 and TRBJ1-4, with 7 bases that match TRBD1. The J segment lost 3 bases and the V segment lost 1 base, leaving 6 bases of the junction unmatched. The CDR3 is 16 residues long. The V gene's germline CDR1 is SGHRS and CDR2 YFSETQ. This CDR3 is CASSLLPQGSNEKLFF. The CDR3 DNA reads TGCGCCAGCAGCTTGTTGCCACAGGGGTCTAATGAAAAACTGTTTTTT.

This clonotype was found a few times. This chain connects TRBV5-1 to TRBJ2-5; 9 nucleotides agree with TRBD2. Germline V gene lookup returns CDR1 SGHRS and CDR2 YFSETQ. The CDR3 sequence is 16 residues long. J gave up 5 bases and V 4 bases, and 12 bases lay outside the gene matches. This CDR3 reads CASSTPTAGGLETQYF. In DNA, the CDR3 is TGCGCCAGCAGCACACCTACCGCGGGGGGGCTGGAGACCCAGTACTTC.

This clonotype was counted a few times. The rearrangement joins TRBV18 to TRBJ1-1; D is unresolved. Germline V CDR1 and CDR2: KGHSH, LQKENI. V lost 3 bases and J 1 base, leaving 12 bases between the germline ends. The CDR3 extends over 15 amino acids. The chain's CDR3 is CASSPRIDPNTEAFF. The CDR3, as DNA: TGTGCCAGCTCACCCCGGATAGACCCGAACACTGAAGCTTTCTTT.

The V gene is TRBV5-1, the J gene TRBJ2-2; possibly TRBD2 for D (7 bases). The CDR3 covers 13 residues. The germline CDR1 and CDR2 sequences are SGHRS and YFSETQ. The germline V and J ends were trimmed by 6 bases and 6 bases, with 12 bases remaining between them. The CDR3 loop is CASNGGGPGELFF. CDR3 nucleotides: TGCGCCAGCAATGGCGGGGGCCCCGGGGAGCTGTTTTTT.